What follows is one T cell receptor beta chain and its context. The antigen it recognizes is unknown. Qualities for individual bases were not recorded, and no much larger clone is one base off. Per the publication, the time point label means: baseline before first vaccination. The vaccinee samples were drawn from two UK trials, COV001 and COV002, one of which was a single-blind randomized controlled phase 2/3 trial testing AZD1222 (ChAdOx1 nCoV-19) in healthy adults. Trial participant PBMC samples were collected at day 0 and day 28 after the second dose for TCRbeta chain sequencing. The CDR3 runs 14 amino acids, cysteine and phenylalanine included. Only CDR3 DNA is held: 42 bases, read in frame from base 1. V and J lose 5 bases and 10 bases, and a span of 18 bases separates them. The germline V gene specifies SGHTA as CDR1 and FQGTGA as CDR2. The CDR3 regions of human TCRbeta chains were analyzed by immunosequencing. As for the authors' bioinformatics: TCRs in the repertoires were compared against a reference library of SARS-CoV-2-specific TCRs that had been generated with the MIRA antigen-specificity platform. Breadth meant the fraction of unique TCRs that were SARS-CoV-2-associated, whereas depth meant the fraction of total T cells that were SARS-CoV-2-associated. Each spike-specific TCR was assigned to its reactive spike region and to a CD4 or CD8 class using the MIRA data. Log10-transformed breadth and depth values were compared by one-way ANOVA with Sidak's multiple comparisons tests. As stored in TCRdb, this immuneACCESS dataset retains in-frame rearrangements with V and J assigned. A fraction of the clones does not appear; measured against another copy, unresolved V genes explain less than half of the discrepancy, and the remainder lacks a known reason. That table gives V, J and clone size, and the DNA gave D and trimming. The sample includes 100,000 or so clones, with around 87% observed a single time. Roughly 2.5% of the sample belongs to the ten largest clones.

These data are taken from a study of T cell responses to AZD1222 COVID-19 vaccine (TCRdb year 2021). With respect to the entire study: AZD1222 recipients with second doses at about 4 weeks or about 12 weeks were pooled, because spike-specific TCR depth and breadth did not differ between schedules. Trial participants were enrolled into age subgroups of 18-55, 56-69 and 70-plus years, which contained about 150, 27 and 61 TCR-sequenced participants, respectively. A total of 233 trial participants underwent TCR sequencing, of whom more than 200 had received two doses of AZD1222 and some 25 had received two doses of the MenACWY control vaccine. What the research found in general, with its limitations: After two AZD1222 doses, both the breadth and the depth of spike-specific TCRs were significantly higher than at day 0 and than in MenACWY recipients. Reportedly, almost half of the unique spike-specific TCRs recognized epitopes lying outside the regions that are mutated in the B.1.351 and B.1.1.7 variants. The vaccine-associated CD4 TCRs covered the entire spike protein, and the dominant responses fell in regions 160-218 and 743-854. Conclusions about previously exposed vaccinees are limited because only five to seven AZD1222 recipients were SARS-CoV-2 seropositive at baseline. Because no day 14 peak-response samples were available, repertoires were characterized only after the peak T cell response. The 56-69-year group was small, and its depth increase did not reach significance, likely because of low power. Participants were mostly white British and included more females than males, and it was suggested by the authors that clonal diversity may have been underestimated.

The rearrangement combines TRBV7-3 with TRBJ2-1; the D gene is unclear. The clonotype comes from an adult in good health. Here the sequenced sample was peripheral blood, taken on day 0 of AZD1222 vaccination. The nucleotide sequence reads TGTGCCAGCAGCCCAAATTATGTAGATGCAGAGCAGTTCTTC. Its amino acids are CASSPNYVDAEQFF.